This T cell receptor (beta chain) was captured by sequencing in a study of naive and memory T cell subsets (TCRdb year 2017). Broadly, across the study: The figure summarizing the skin biopsy and whole blood samples listed roughly ten blood donors, 7 tuberculin skin test biopsies and 3 saline control biopsies. PCR2 was typically run as a SYBR Green qPCR and stopped at a set threshold, although low-input samples could use end-point PCR of around 6 cycles instead. Findings and caveats that apply to the study as a whole: The RNA-based method was acknowledged to be potentially sensitive to changes in TCR transcripts with T cell activation and differentiation.

Libraries were prepared through 5' RACE. The ligated cDNA was amplified by four rounds of PCR, in which nested alpha and beta constant region primers were used together with the SP2 primer. For the blood and skin samples, reverse transcription of TCR RNA was done with SuperScript IV along with alpha and beta constant region primers. Using T4 RNA ligase 1, an oligonucleotide carrying both the Illumina SP2 primer and a UMI was ligated onto the 3' end of the cDNA. The 12-nucleotide UMI was composed of two random hexamers separated by an eight-base spacer, which was included to prevent hairpin formation. From the second PCR onward, TCR alpha and beta chain libraries were processed separately and dual indexed for multiplexing. After pooling, the indexed libraries were analyzed by capillary electrophoresis and sequenced on either an Illumina MiSeq or NextSeq. To boost base diversity and improve cluster recognition, PhiX DNA at roughly 4.5-7% was spiked into the libraries. The authors' analysis ran thus. Demultiplexor extracted UMIs from read 2, combined them with read 1 TCR sequence, and split reads by sample indices. V and J genes and V-J junctions were identified by Decombinator, which gave every TCR a five-part identifier that included V and J deletions. UMIs were used by Collapsinator to correct sequencing errors and PCR amplification heterogeneity, so that a UMI-based abundance was obtained for each TCR. Identifiers were converted to nucleotide sequence by CDR3Translator and translated to amino acids, and CDR3 regions were extracted on the basis of terminal motifs. After normalization to the amount of input RNA, error-corrected alpha and beta TCR counts from blood and skin were compared. Using fastp trimming at Q25 and MiXCR clonotype assembly, TCRdb reanalyzed the public sequencing data and kept in-frame beta chains. Entries that share a CDR3 protein sequence are merged under the most common genes and DNA. The V and J calls were determined by TCRdb, not by the authors. This sample lists roughly 56,000 distinct CDR3 sequences; under 8.5% were detected once. Together, the top ten hold around 9.7% of the sample.

The study reported a robust and sensitive protocol to amplify, sequence and analyze TCRs, based on 3' ligation of a UMI-containing oligonucleotide to TCR cDNA. For whole blood analysis, 2 to 2.5 ml of peripheral blood was drawn from adult healthy volunteers into Tempus tubes, and RNA was extracted according to the manufacturer's instructions. Before reverse transcription, total RNA that had not been cell sorted was treated with RQ1 DNase, with a target input of roughly 1 to 1,100 ng. To check how robust the pipeline was in samples where T cells make up a minority population, libraries were built from skin biopsies and whole blood. Concerning this clonotype itself: Its antigen has not been determined. Base qualities are not at hand, and no much larger clone is one base apart.

CDR1 and CDR2, per the germline V gene, are SNHLY and FYNNEI. The CDR3 measures 17 amino acids from cysteine to phenylalanine. Of all the DNA, just the CDR3 is kept, 51 bases in frame from base 1. The trim is 4 bases for V and 0 bases for J, with a gap of 15 bases between the germline ends. The receptor's source is a male donor in good health. Recombination joined TRBV2 with TRBJ1-4, with the D gene not confidently named. Here is the DNA: TGTGCCAGCAGTGGAGAGTCACAGAGCACAACTAATGAAAAACTGTTTTTT. The resulting protein is CASSGESQSTTNEKLFF.